Listed below are T cell receptor beta chains from one sample, sequenced in a study of read filtering for tumor transcriptome and immune sequencing. TCRdb itself ran the reads through MiXCR, one entry per CDR3 protein. The sample contains 7,000 to 10,000 distinct CDR3 sequences, approximately 15% of which appear only once. The sequencing input was a population of CD138-negative cells sorted from bone marrow. These receptors all stem from a donor at least 40 years old with multiple myeloma. The CDR3 runs from the conserved cysteine through the conserved F or W. The D gene is left open where the match is weak. Part of the rows lack a size; the others show once, few, many or a class for expanded clones.

D: TRBD2
V: TRBV5-4
J: TRBJ2-1
size: medium-sized
CDR3: CASSSRTSGVSSYNEQFF
DNA: TGTGCCAGCAGCTCCCGGACTAGCGGGGTTAGCTCCTACAATGAGCAGTTCTTC

D: TRBD1
V: TRBV30
J: TRBJ2-3
size: many
CDR3: CAWSVRGSTDTQYF
DNA: TGTGCCTGGAGTGTCAGGGGGAGCACAGATACGCAGTATTTT

D: .
V: TRBV30
J: TRBJ2-2
size: many
CDR3: CAWSGSPGPDTGELFF
DNA: TGTGCCTGGAGTGGGAGTCCGGGGCCGGACACCGGGGAGCTGTTTTTT

D: .
V: TRBV9
J: TRBJ2-3
size: many
CDR3: CASRGGAYGDTQYF
DNA: TGTGCCAGCAGGGGCGGGGCTTACGGAGATACGCAGTATTTT

D: TRBD2
V: TRBV14
J: TRBJ2-3
size: .
CDR3: CASSQEGAGADTQYF
DNA: TGTGCCAGCAGCCAAGAGGGAGCGGGGGCCGATACGCAGTATTTT

D: .
V: TRBV30
J: TRBJ1-1
size: medium-sized
CDR3: CAWKAAMNTEAFF
DNA: TGTGCCTGGAAGGCAGCCATGAACACTGAAGCTTTCTTT

D: .
V: TRBV14
J: TRBJ2-1
size: medium-sized
CDR3: CASSQGGEDNEQFF
DNA: TGTGCCAGCAGCCAGGGGGGAGAAGACAATGAGCAGTTCTTC

D: .
V: TRBV29-1
J: TRBJ2-2
size: many
CDR3: CSSVEDTGELFF
DNA: TGCAGCAGTGTTGAGGACACCGGGGAGCTGTTTTTT

D: .
V: TRBV6-5
J: TRBJ2-3
size: many
CDR3: CASSPAGLTDTQYF
DNA: TGTGCCAGCAGTCCAGCGGGCCTTACAGATACGCAGTATTTT

D: .
V: TRBV25-1
J: TRBJ1-5
size: many
CDR3: CASSGGYSNQPQHF
DNA: TGTGCCAGCAGTGGCGGATATAGCAATCAGCCCCAGCATTTT

D: .
V: TRBV5-1
J: TRBJ1-6
size: medium-sized
CDR3: CASSSDGADWDPLHF
DNA: TGCGCCAGCAGCTCGGATGGGGCCGATTGGGACCCCCTCCACTTT

D: .
V: TRBV4-2
J: TRBJ1-5
size: medium-sized
CDR3: CASSEDRGGLGQPQHF
DNA: TGTGCCAGCAGCGAAGATCGGGGGGGGCTCGGTCAGCCCCAGCATTTT

D: .
V: TRBV9
J: TRBJ2-5
size: .
CDR3: CASSAAATQETQYF
DNA: TGTGCGAGTAGCGCCGCCGCGACCCAAGAGACCCAGTACTTC

D: TRBD2
V: TRBV2
J: TRBJ2-3
size: many
CDR3: CASSYPGLAGGDTQYF
DNA: TGTGCCAGCAGTTACCCCGGGCTAGCGGGGGGCGATACGCAGTATTTT

D: .
V: TRBV30
J: TRBJ2-1
size: .
CDR3: CAGRVDSSSEQFF
DNA: TGCGCCGGGAGAGTGGACAGCTCCAGTGAGCAGTTCTTC

D: TRBD1
V: TRBV5-1
J: TRBJ2-7
size: .
CDR3: CASSPRDRNYEQYF
DNA: TGCGCCAGCAGCCCCCGGGACAGAAACTACGAGCAGTACTTC

D: .
V: TRBV20-1
J: TRBJ2-3
size: many
CDR3: CSASAGISDTQYF
DNA: TGCAGTGCTAGCGCAGGGATCTCAGATACGCAGTATTTT

D: .
V: TRBV6-5
J: TRBJ2-2
size: many
CDR3: CASSGEVVGTGELFF
DNA: TGTGCCAGCAGTGGGGAAGTAGTAGGCACCGGGGAGCTGTTTTTT

D: .
V: TRBV20-1
J: TRBJ2-7
size: .
CDR3: CSAGIGTVDYEQYF
DNA: TGCAGTGCTGGTATCGGCACAGTGGACTACGAGCAGTACTTC

D: TRBD1
V: TRBV7-9
J: TRBJ2-1
size: many
CDR3: CASSDGQGADNEQFF
DNA: TGTGCCAGCAGCGACGGACAGGGGGCGGACAATGAGCAGTTCTTC

D: .
V: TRBV6-5
J: TRBJ2-7
size: many
CDR3: CASSYSQGGEQYF
DNA: TGTGCCAGCAGTTACTCACAGGGAGGCGAGCAGTACTTC